The rows below give T cell receptor beta chains drawn from one sample of a study of T cells in narcolepsy. Data came from immunoSEQ multiplex PCR; TCRdb stores just in-frame clones and leaves some out. Here the sample spans some 30,000 clones, over 80% being singletons. The sample taken for sequencing was CD45RA- memory CD4+ T cells from PBMCs. The source is a human donor with narcolepsy. Both conserved end residues are trimmed from each CDR3.

TRBV2 | ASRRLTELF
TRBV5-1 | ASSPTGDPQPQH
TRBV7-6 | ASSLRTRGADTQY
TRBV6-1 | ASSVSGGLNYGYT
TRBV2 | ASIRDGSSYEQY
TRBV4-1 | ASLPRSRMNTEAF
TRBV7-2 | ASTNSGGKNEQF
TRBV29-1 | SVETGTAYGYT
TRBV25-1 | ASSVGDTQY
TRBV6-1 | ASSRDRYSNQPQH
TRBV27 | ASSFLGTDTQY
TRBV7-9 | ASSPRTGGSNYGYT
TRBV5-8 | ASRPGTGRFSEAF
TRBV5-6 | ASSFLQGISGNTIY
TRBV6-4 | ASRSTGGQQY
TRBV5-1 | ASSPLPTGAYGNTIY
TRBV2 | ASSPQGGSSGYT
TRBV4-1 | ASSQEVRPNYNSPLH
TRBV7-9 | ASSFNSPNQPQH
TRBV7-8 | ASSHGGRAYNEQF
TRBV7-3 | ASTQSGGTDTQY
TRBV11-3 | ASRSPGTEAF
TRBV2 | ASRIDRTVGYT
TRBV7-2 | ASSLSRGGYT
TRBV5-1 | ASSLEGINSPLH
TRBV19 | ASMPVGSGATNEKLF
TRBV7-8 | ASSLNPGDNSPLH
TRBV18 | ASSTGQGNEQF
TRBV2 | ASSEMGQASGEQY
TRBV5-1 | ASSLSGVYEQY
TRBV12-5 | ASGLVGRGKYYEQY
TRBV5-5 | ASSLGVMGTTTKQY
TRBV5-6 | ASSWDGPNTEAF
TRBV19 | ASSMSVWANNEQF
TRBV9 | ASSGDLSSYEQY
TRBV2 | ASRGDIMNTEAF
TRBV18 | ASSKEGEGTEAF
TRBV30 | AWRTEGDYEQY
TRBV4-1 | ASSQDEGSYGYT
TRBV9 | ASSPSRGGSEQY
TRBV2 | ASMNPGSSYEQY
TRBV29-1 | SVVGPTRSGEQY
TRBV7-2 | ASSAPGNRDTDTQY
TRBV5-1 | ASSFNRGQGAGKETQY
TRBV5-1 | ASSLGRVVDGYT
TRBV9 | ASSRRGANTGELF
TRBV12-5 | ASGALGGNTIY
TRBV19 | ASSKRGQVQTQY
TRBV2 | ASSASGGNEQY
TRBV2 | ASRETRGYGYT
TRBV4-3 | ASSQDMDPYNEQF
TRBV7-9 | ASSLEASSQETQY
TRBV2 | ASSVSPNQPQH
TRBV18 | ASSPPAALRKQY